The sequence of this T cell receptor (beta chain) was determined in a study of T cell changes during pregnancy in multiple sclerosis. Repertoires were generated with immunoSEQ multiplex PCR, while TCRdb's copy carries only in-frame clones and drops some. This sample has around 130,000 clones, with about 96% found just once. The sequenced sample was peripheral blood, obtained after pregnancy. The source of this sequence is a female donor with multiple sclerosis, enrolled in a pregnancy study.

The CDR3 is CASSLIAGLFDEQYF. DNA for the CDR3: TGTGCCAGCAGCTTAATAGCGGGATTGTTCGACGAGCAGTACTTC. The V call is TRBV7-2, the J call TRBJ2-7; 8 nucleotides match TRBD2. Per germline, CDR1 SGHTA and CDR2 FQGNSA. The CDR3 spans 15 residues. V was clipped by 2 bases and J by 5 bases; unmatched bases: 8.